The sequence of this T cell receptor beta chain was determined in a study of follicular helper T cells after annual influenza vaccination. About the study: Days 0, 7 and 28 post-vaccination were the blood draw times.

The method was immunoSEQ multiplex PCR; TCRdb's version includes in-frame clones alone and lacks a portion of them. The repertoire holds 15,000 or so clones, 65% to 85% seen once, with approximately 1.3% in the top ten. As for this clone: Antigen specificity is unknown.

The CDR3 has 13 amino acids. CDR1 is ENHRY, CDR2 SYGVKD, per germline. V was cut by 3 bases and J by 8 bases, with 11 bases left in between. Whole-study findings and limits: Yearly vaccinations repeatedly recalled conserved clonotypes in ICOS+CD38+ cTfh. ICOS+CD38+ cTfh clonality tracked population frequency, and its change tracked circulating plasmablast change.

Time point defined: 2014-2015 season, 7 days after vaccination. The sample was CXCR5+ CD38- circulating T follicular helper cells from blood, taken 7 days after influenza vaccination. Subset meaning: circulating Tfh, non-naive CD4+CXCR5+PD-1+ (ICOS+CD38+ or ICOS-CD38-). This TCR came from an adult who received the influenza vaccine. The rearrangement uses TRBV10-3 and TRBJ2-1; D is possibly TRBD2 (6 bases). The chain's CDR3 is CAISDRGNDEQFF. The CDR3 DNA is TGTGCCATCAGTGACCGGGGGAACGATGAGCAGTTCTTC.